Shown below are 9 T cell receptor beta chains from a single sample sequenced in a study of lung T cells in sarcoidosis with Löfgren's syndrome. TCRdb used MiXCR to reprocess the reads, holding one entry per CDR3 protein. The table lists more than 50,000 distinct CDR3 sequences, approximately 21% of them singletons. Sequences were obtained from CD4+ T cells from PBMCs. These receptors all stem from a human donor with sarcoidosis (Löfgren's syndrome or another form), or a control subject (not recorded which).

The chain carries TRBV3-1 and TRBJ1-6; D is uncertain. The V gene's germline CDR1 is LGHDT and CDR2 YNNKEL (reference sequence). CDR3 size: 13 residues. The V end was cut by 7 bases, the J end by 10 bases, with 14 bases between. For the CDR3, the DNA is TGTGCCAGCACCAAAACGACCGCCTCACCCCTCCACTTT. Translating it yields CASTKTTASPLHF.

Points on this clonotype: Since no conserved phenylalanine or tryptophan closes the CDR3, a read error is the likely cause. The DNA is omitted, as the CDR3 cannot be located on it reliably, and the CDR3 follows TCRdb's listing. The chain carries TRBV6-5 and TRBJ1-6. The CDR3 spans 16 amino acids, including both terminal residues. Germline V gene data show CDR1 as MNHEY and CDR2 as SVGAGI. CDR3 region: CASRTLGNSYNSPLRL.

The sample holds many counts of this clonotype. The chain couples TRBV4-1 to TRBJ1-1; no clear D. V was trimmed by 1 base and J by 0 bases, leaving 18 bases between them. The V gene's germline CDR1 is MGHRA and CDR2 YSYEKL. The CDR3 is 18 amino acids. This chain's CDR3 is CASSQGSLGRRLNTEAFF. CDR3 DNA: TGCGCCAGCAGCCAAGGCTCCCTAGGGAGAAGATTGAACACTGAAGCTTTCTTT.

This clonotype was found many times. The CDR3 sequence is CASGPGLDYNEQFF. The DNA for the CDR3 is TGTGCTAGTGGCCCAGGACTAGATTACAATGAGCAGTTCTTC. The V gene is TRBV12-5, the J gene TRBJ2-1; TRBD2 matches at 7 bases. Germline trimming cut 6 bases from V and 4 bases from J; bases unmatched to any gene: 6. The length of the CDR3 is 14 residues. Germline V CDR1 and CDR2: LGHNT, FRNRAP. The full variable domain, rest sourced from reference TRBV12-5 and TRBJ2-1, is DARVTQTPRHKVTEMGQEVTMRCQPILGHNTVFWYRQTMMQGLELLAYFRNRAPLDDSGMPKDRFSAEMPDATLATLKIQPSEPRDSAVYFCASGPGLDYNEQFFGPGTRLTVL.

This clonotype was seen more than once but under ten times. The V gene is TRBV5-4, the J gene TRBJ2-3, with TRBD2 matching 8 bases. The CDR3 consists of 14 residues. V gave up 4 bases and J gave up 2 bases; unmatched junction bases: 3. Germline V gene lookup returns CDR1 SGHNT and CDR2 YYREEE (reference sequence). The CDR3 sequence: CASSPGLATDTQYF. DNA of the CDR3: TGTGCCAGCAGCCCCGGACTAGCCACAGATACGCAGTATTTT.

This clonotype has only a few counts. The V gene is TRBV6-7, the J gene TRBJ1-5; no reliable D call. TRBV6-7 is an open reading frame whose function is uncertain. Trimming removed 2 bases from V and 8 bases from J, with 4 bases in between. This CDR3 has 11 amino acids. The CDR3: CASSYKEPQHF. The CDR3, as DNA: TGTGCCAGCAGTTACAAGGAGCCCCAGCATTTT.

V gene TRBV18 combines with J gene TRBJ2-3, with 8 bases matching TRBD1. The trim removed 2 bases at V and 3 bases at J, leaving 4 bases unmatched. This CDR3 is 15 amino acids long. CDR1 is KGHSH, CDR2 LQKENI, per germline. The CDR3 sequence: CASSPIQGATDTQYF. The CDR3 DNA is TGTGCCAGCTCACCAATTCAGGGGGCAACAGATACGCAGTATTTT.

This clonotype was observed at least ten times. This chain uses TRBV4-3 with TRBJ2-7; 8 nucleotides agree with TRBD1. V lost 4 bases and J lost 3; bases outside the gene matches: 5. The CDR3 spans 14 residues. CDR1 and CDR2 from the germline V gene are LGHNA and YSLEER. CDR3 sequence: CASSLRQGNYEQYF. The CDR3 DNA reads as TGCGCCAGCAGCCTAAGACAGGGGAACTACGAGCAGTACTTC.

The V gene is TRBV28, the J gene TRBJ2-7; D remains ambiguous. This CDR3 is 13 amino acids long. V gave up 3 bases and J gave up 3 bases, with 9 bases separating them. Germline lookup yields CDR1 MDHEN and CDR2 SYDVKM. The CDR3 sequence: CASSLKPIYEQYF. CDR3 in DNA: TGTGCCAGCAGTTTGAAACCGATCTACGAGCAGTACTTC. Looking up the rest from reference TRBV28 and TRBJ2-7 gives the full variable domain: DVKVTQSSRYLVKRTGEKVFLECVQDMDHENMFWYRQDPGLGLRLIYFSYDVKMKEKGDIPEGYSVSREKKERFSLILESASTNQTSMYLCASSLKPIYEQYFGPGTRLTVT.